The 23 T cell receptor beta chains listed next were all sequenced from one sample in a study of T-cell memory formation after mild COVID-19. Via MiXCR, TCRdb re-called the 5' RACE reads, giving one row per CDR3 protein. The sample has hundreds of thousands of distinct CDR3 sequences, roughly 18% seen once. Sequencing used PBMCs or a T cell subset sorted from them (not recorded which). These receptors originate from an adult woman who had mild COVID-19 (a few samples of this study predate the infection). Cell type and time point are not known.

This clonotype was picked up a small number of times. The chain employs TRBV9 and TRBJ2-1; D remains ambiguous. V lost 2 bases and J lost 5, with 8 bases in between. This CDR3 has 13 residues. CDR1 SGDLS and CDR2 YYNGEE come from the germline V gene. In DNA form, the CDR3 reads TGTGCCAGCAGCGTTTATATGAACAATGAGCAGTTCTTC. Amino acids: CASSVYMNNEQFF.

This clonotype was picked up many times. The gene calls are TRBV9 and TRBJ1-2; D unclear. The CDR3 covers 14 residues. From germline, CDR1 is SGDLS and CDR2 YYNGEE. Trimming pared 0 bases from V and 6 bases from J, leaving 12 bases between. For the CDR3, the DNA is TGTGCCAGCAGCGTAGACGAATCCGGGGATGGCTACACCTTC. Its protein product is CASSVDESGDGYTF.

The chain links TRBV9 to TRBJ2-1, with 10 bases aligning to TRBD1. CDR3 length equals 14 residues. CDR1 is SGDLS and CDR2 is YYNGEE in the germline V gene. V dropped 2 bases and J dropped 8; count of bases not matched to a gene: 4. CDR3 region: CASSVGGQGDEQFF. CDR3 DNA: TGTGCCAGCAGCGTTGGAGGACAGGGGGATGAGCAGTTCTTC. The variable domain in full, with the rest retrieved from reference TRBV9 and TRBJ2-1, is DSGVTQTPKHLITATGQRVTLRCSPRSGDLSVYWYQQSLDQGLQFLIQYYNGEERAKGNILERFSAQQFPDLHSELNLSSLELGDSALYFCASSVGGQGDEQFFGPGTRLTVL.

This clonotype was seen ten or more times. The chain joins TRBV20-1 to TRBJ2-3, with 11 bases matching TRBD2. After removal of 0 bases from V and 3 bases from J, the junction contained 5 bases not matched to a gene. Germline V gene sequence: CDR1 DFQATT, CDR2 SNEGSKA (reference sequence). The CDR3 runs 16 residues. In DNA form, the CDR3 reads TGCAGTGCTAGAGATATAGCGGGGGGGGAAACAGATACGCAGTATTTT. It translates to CSARDIAGGETDTQYF.

The sample holds a few counts of this clonotype. This chain uses TRBV5-1 with TRBJ2-1; possibly TRBD2 for D (6 bases). V lost 4 bases and J 2 bases, leaving 13 bases between the germline ends. Germline values: CDR1 SGHRS, CDR2 YFSETQ. This CDR3 region has 15 residues. The CDR3 DNA follows: TGCGCCAGCAGCCGGGGCGGGGTTACCTACAATGAGCAGTTCTTC. Protein: CASSRGGVTYNEQFF.

This clonotype has only a few counts. This rearrangement joins TRBV29-1 to TRBJ2-1; D not certain. Between the trimmed V and J ends, which lost 0 bases and 12 bases, there was a span of 15 bases. The CDR3 consists of 13 residues. Per the germline V gene, CDR1 is SQVTM and CDR2 is ANQGSEA. The CDR3 nucleotides are TGCAGCGTTGAAGACCCAGACGGTTATCGGCAGTTCTTC. Amino acids: CSVEDPDGYRQFF.

V is TRBV28 and J is TRBJ1-1, with D hard to call. The CDR3 totals 13 residues. V lost 7 bases, J lost 4 bases, and 13 bases lay in between. Germline loops: CDR1 MDHEN, CDR2 SYDVKM. CDR3 region: CASTPNPGTEAFF. The CDR3 nucleotides are TGTGCCAGCACCCCGAATCCGGGCACTGAAGCTTTCTTT. The full variable domain, with the rest looked up from reference TRBV28 and TRBJ1-1, is DVKVTQSSRYLVKRTGEKVFLECVQDMDHENMFWYRQDPGLGLRLIYFSYDVKMKEKGDIPEGYSVSREKKERFSLILESASTNQTSMYLCASTPNPGTEAFFGQGTRLTVV.

This clonotype was seen a handful of times. The chain recombines TRBV7-6 with TRBJ2-1; D ambiguous. V was cut by 4 bases and J by 9 bases, with 7 bases left in between. CDR3 length: 11 residues. Germline V gives CDR1 SGHVS, CDR2 FNYEAQ. This chain's CDR3 is CASSSTIEQFF. The CDR3 DNA sequence: TGTGCCAGCAGCTCGACCATTGAGCAGTTCTTC.

The sample holds a few counts of this clonotype. This chain links TRBV5-6 with TRBJ2-5; either TRBD1 or TRBD2 may supply D (6 bases each). Trimming removed 4 bases from V and 3 bases from J, with 16 bases in between. CDR1 SGHDT and CDR2 YYEEEE come from the germline V gene. This CDR3 comprises 15 residues. CDR3 amino acids: CASSRRGAKEETQYF. The CDR3 region has the DNA TGTGCCAGCAGCCGGAGGGGGGCAAAGGAAGAGACCCAGTACTTC.

V is TRBV5-1 and J is TRBJ2-1; TRBD2 matches at 11 bases. V trimming: 0 bases; J trimming: 5 bases; junction bases outside the gene matches: 10. The CDR3 consists of 18 residues. Germline assignment: CDR1 SGHRS and CDR2 YFSETQ. This chain's CDR3 is CASSLAWASGRKNNEQFF. CDR3 bases: TGCGCCAGCAGCTTGGCCTGGGCTAGCGGGAGGAAAAACAATGAGCAGTTCTTC.

This clonotype was seen only a few times. The V call is TRBV12-3 or TRBV12-4, the J call TRBJ2-3, with D possibly being TRBD1 or TRBD2 (5 bases each). The CDR3 is 15 amino acids. V was trimmed by 7 bases and J by 2 bases, leaving 16 bases between them. In DNA, the CDR3 is TGTGCCAGCACCCCTGGGACCGTCTTCACAGATACGCAGTATTTT. Translated, it gives CASTPGTVFTDTQYF.

This clonotype was observed a handful of times. The chain is built from TRBV20-1 and TRBJ2-7; 8 positions match TRBD2. CDR1 and CDR2 from the germline V gene are DFQATT and SNEGSKA (reference sequence). J lost 2 bases, V lost 7 bases, and 7 bases had no gene match. The CDR3 is 13 residues long. The CDR3 nucleotides are TGCAGTGTTACGAGCGGGGGCGCCTACGAGCAGTACTTC. It codes for CSVTSGGAYEQYF.

V gene TRBV6-1 combines with J gene TRBJ1-1, with D uncertain. CDR1 is MNHNS, CDR2 SASEGT, per germline. V was pared by 2 bases and J by 1 base, with 11 bases between. The CDR3 is 15 amino acids. In DNA form, the CDR3 reads TGTGCCAGCAGTGAAAGGAGTCGGGGGAACACTGAAGCTTTCTTT. It encodes CASSERSRGNTEAFF.

The genes are TRBV24-1 and TRBJ2-5, with D hard to call. Germline V CDR1 and CDR2: KGHDR, SFDVKD. The CDR3 is 11 amino acids. Trimming cost V 7 bases and J 4 bases, with 6 bases left between them. The CDR3 here is CATSQLETQYF. In DNA, the CDR3 is TGTGCCACCAGCCAATTAGAGACCCAGTACTTC.

The sample holds a few counts of this clonotype. CDR3 residues: CATSDGRNEQYF. In DNA, the CDR3 is TGTGCCACCAGTGATGGGCGGAACGAGCAGTACTTC. This rearrangement joins TRBV24-1 to TRBJ2-7; D ambiguous. The CDR3 has 12 residues. The germline V and J ends were trimmed by 3 bases and 5 bases, with 7 bases remaining between them. Per the germline V gene, CDR1 is KGHDR and CDR2 is SFDVKD.

The table lists this clonotype with a few counts. V usage is TRBV12-3 or TRBV12-4 and J usage is TRBJ2-2, with TRBD1 matching 8 bases. The CDR3 sequence is 23 residues long. V was pared by 3 bases and J by 1 base, with 25 bases of the junction left unmatched. In nucleotides, the CDR3 is TGTGCCAGCAGTTTTATCGAGGGGACCTTCCCCTTGGGGACAGGCCAGAACACCGGGGAGCTGTTTTTT. Encoded protein: CASSFIEGTFPLGTGQNTGELFF.

This clonotype has a count of ten or more. For the CDR3, the DNA is TGTGCCAGCAGTTTTACAGAGACCCAGTACTTC. Amino acid sequence: CASSFTETQYF. V gene TRBV12-3 or TRBV12-4 combines with J gene TRBJ2-5; no reliable D call. V lost 3 bases and J lost 4, with 3 bases in between. This CDR3 comprises 11 residues.

This clonotype was seen only once. The V call is TRBV24-1, the J call TRBJ1-2, with 8 bases lining up with TRBD1. The CDR3 is made up of 13 amino acids. J was trimmed by 4 bases and V by 7 bases; bases with no gene match: 4. CDR1 is KGHDR and CDR2 is SFDVKD in the germline V gene. The CDR3 protein is CATSRDRSYGYTF. In nucleotides, the CDR3 is TGTGCCACCAGCAGGGACAGGTCCTATGGCTACACCTTC.

This clonotype was found a few times. V usage is TRBV7-9 and J usage is TRBJ2-2; the D gene is possibly TRBD1 (5 bases). Trimming took off 0 bases at V and 6 bases at J, with 11 bases between the two ends. Germline CDR1 and CDR2: SEHNR and FQNEAQ (reference sequence). This CDR3 has 15 residues. The CDR3 DNA follows: TGTGCCAGCAGCTTAGCAGGGGTTAAGTCCGGGGAGCTGTTTTTT. Its protein product is CASSLAGVKSGELFF. The full variable domain, with the rest looked up from reference TRBV7-9 and TRBJ2-2, is DTGVSQNPRHKITKRGQNVTFRCDPISEHNRLYWYRQTLGQGPEFLTYFQNEAQLEKSRLLSDRFSAERPKGSFSTLEIQRTEQGDSAMYLCASSLAGVKSGELFFGEGSRLTVL.

The sample holds a few counts of this clonotype. The chain combines TRBV7-9 with TRBJ2-1, with 9 bases fitting TRBD2. The CDR3 is 16 amino acids. Per the germline V gene, CDR1 is SEHNR and CDR2 is FQNEAQ (reference sequence). Trimming took 7 bases from V and 0 from J; bases not matched to a gene: 7. The CDR3 protein is CASNAYSGSSYNEQFF. The CDR3 DNA follows: TGTGCCAGCAACGCGTATAGCGGGAGCTCCTACAATGAGCAGTTCTTC.

This clonotype was observed a handful of times. J is TRBJ1-2 and V is TRBV7-3, with D tentatively TRBD1 (6 bases). Germline CDR1 and CDR2: SGHTA and FQGTGA. The CDR3 length is 13 residues. The ends were cut back, 5 bases at V and 6 bases at J, with 13 bases in the middle. The DNA of the CDR3 is TGTGCCAGCAGCCTGGGGGCGGCGGATGGCTACACCTTC. This codes for CASSLGAADGYTF.

The gene calls are TRBV2 and TRBJ1-1; D gene uncertain. V lost 0 bases, J lost 1 base, and 6 bases lay in between. The CDR3 is 14 amino acids. Germline CDR1 reads SNHLY; CDR2 reads FYNNEI. CDR3 sequence reads: CASSEAVRNTEAFF. The CDR3 region has the DNA TGTGCCAGCAGTGAAGCCGTAAGGAACACTGAAGCTTTCTTT. The whole variable domain, remainder taken from reference TRBV2 and TRBJ1-1, is EPEVTQTPSHQVTQMGQEVILRCVPISNHLYFYWYRQILGQKVEFLVSFYNNEISEKSEIFDDQFSVERPDGSNFTLKIRSTKLEDSAMYFCASSEAVRNTEAFFGQGTRLTVV.

This clonotype was observed a few times. The chain couples TRBV4-1 to TRBJ2-7; maybe TRBD1 (6 bases). Germline V gene lookup returns CDR1 MGHRA and CDR2 YSYEKL. The CDR3 consists of 12 residues. Trimming removed 6 bases at V and 5 bases at J, with 11 bases between. This chain's CDR3 is CASSWDTDEQYF. The DNA for the CDR3 is TGCGCCAGCAGTTGGGACACAGACGAGCAGTACTTC.